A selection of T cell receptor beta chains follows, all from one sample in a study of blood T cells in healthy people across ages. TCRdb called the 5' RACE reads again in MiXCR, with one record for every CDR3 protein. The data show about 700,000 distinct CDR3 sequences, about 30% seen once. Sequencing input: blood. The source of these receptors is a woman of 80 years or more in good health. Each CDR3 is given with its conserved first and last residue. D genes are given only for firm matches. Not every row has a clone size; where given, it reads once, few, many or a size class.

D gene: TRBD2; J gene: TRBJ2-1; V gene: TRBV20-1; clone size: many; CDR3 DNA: TGCAGTGCTAGCGCCAAGGGCGGGGGATACAATGAGCAGTTCTTC; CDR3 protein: CSASAKGGGYNEQFF
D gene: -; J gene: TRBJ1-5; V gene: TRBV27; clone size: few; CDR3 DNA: TGTGCCAGCAGGTTTCGGGCAGGCAATCAGCCCCAGCATTTT; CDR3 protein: CASRFRAGNQPQHF
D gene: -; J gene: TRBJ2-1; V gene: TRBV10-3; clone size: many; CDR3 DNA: TGTGCCATCAGCCAGGACACCTTGGGCGATGAGCAGTTCTTC; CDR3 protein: CAISQDTLGDEQFF
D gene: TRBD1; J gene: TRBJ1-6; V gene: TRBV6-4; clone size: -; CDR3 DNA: TGTGCCAGCCAGGCGGGACAGGGAGGTTCACCCCTCCACTTT; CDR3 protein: CASQAGQGGSPLHF
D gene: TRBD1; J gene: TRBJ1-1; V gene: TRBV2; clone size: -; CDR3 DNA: TGTGCCAGCACTCTTGACAGGGTGAACACTGAAGCTTTCTTT; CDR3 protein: CASTLDRVNTEAFF
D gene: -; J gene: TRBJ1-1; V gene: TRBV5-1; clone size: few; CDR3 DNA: TGCGCCAGCAGCTCCACTCGGCGGATGAACACTGAAGCTTTCTTT; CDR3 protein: CASSSTRRMNTEAFF
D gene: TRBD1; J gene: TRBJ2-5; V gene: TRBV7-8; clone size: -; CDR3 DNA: TGTGCCAGCAGCTACGCCCGGGACAGGGGAGAGACCCAGTACTTC; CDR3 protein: CASSYARDRGETQYF
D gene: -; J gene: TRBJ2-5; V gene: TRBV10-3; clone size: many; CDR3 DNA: TGTGCCATCACAGGGTTACAAGAGACCCAGTACTTC; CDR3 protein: CAITGLQETQYF
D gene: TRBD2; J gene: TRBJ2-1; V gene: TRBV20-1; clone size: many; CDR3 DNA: TGCAGTGCTAGAGAATTGGGGGGGGCCTACAATGAGCAGTTCTTC; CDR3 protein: CSARELGGAYNEQFF
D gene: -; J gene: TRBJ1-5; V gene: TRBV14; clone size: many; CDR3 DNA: TGTGCCAGCAGCCAAGCCCGAGATAGCAATCAGCCCCAGCATTTT; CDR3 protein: CASSQARDSNQPQHF
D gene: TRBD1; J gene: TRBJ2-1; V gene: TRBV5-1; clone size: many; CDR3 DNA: TGCGCCAGCAGCTTCGGGACAGGGACTTCCTACAATGAGCAGTTCTTC; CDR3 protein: CASSFGTGTSYNEQFF
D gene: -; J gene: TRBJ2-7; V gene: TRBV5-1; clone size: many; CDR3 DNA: TGCGCCAGCAGCTTGGGAGGGACTGGGGCTTACGAGCAGTACTTC; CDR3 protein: CASSLGGTGAYEQYF
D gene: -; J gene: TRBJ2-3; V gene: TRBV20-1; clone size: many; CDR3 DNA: TGCAGTGCTATCGGGGTGAGCACAGATACGCAGTATTTT; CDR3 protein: CSAIGVSTDTQYF
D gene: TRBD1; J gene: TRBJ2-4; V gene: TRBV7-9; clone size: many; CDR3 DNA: TGTGCCAGCAGCTTAGGGGCAGGGGGCGATGTACTAGCCAAAAACATTCAGTACTTC; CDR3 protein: CASSLGAGGDVLAKNIQYF
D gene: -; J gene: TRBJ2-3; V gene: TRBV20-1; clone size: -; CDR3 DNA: TGCAGTGCTTCCCTTGGGGGCAGGAACACAGATACGCAGTATTTT; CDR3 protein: CSASLGGRNTDTQYF
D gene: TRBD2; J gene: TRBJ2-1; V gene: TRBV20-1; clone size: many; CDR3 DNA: TGCAGTGCTAACCCGGGACTAGCGGGGGGCCCCTCCTACAATGAGCAGTTCTTC; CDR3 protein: CSANPGLAGGPSYNEQFF
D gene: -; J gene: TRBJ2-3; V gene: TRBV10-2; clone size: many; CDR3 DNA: TGCGCCAGCAGTATGATTGGGTTGCGAGGCGGCACAGATACGCAGTATTTT; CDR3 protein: CASSMIGLRGGTDTQYF
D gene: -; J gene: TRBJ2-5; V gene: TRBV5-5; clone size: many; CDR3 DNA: TGTGCCAGCAGCTTGAGCCCCAGGACCGAGACCCAGTACTTC; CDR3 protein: CASSLSPRTETQYF
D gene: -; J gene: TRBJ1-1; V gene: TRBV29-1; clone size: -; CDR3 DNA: TGCAGCGTAAGCCGGGATTTGAACACTGAAGCTTTCTTT; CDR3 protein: CSVSRDLNTEAFF
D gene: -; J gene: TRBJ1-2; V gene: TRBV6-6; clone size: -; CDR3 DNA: TGTGCCAGCAGTTACTCGGGCCAGGAGGGTGGCTACACCTTC; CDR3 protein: CASSYSGQEGGYTF
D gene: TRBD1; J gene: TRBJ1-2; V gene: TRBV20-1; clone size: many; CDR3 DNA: TGCAGTGCTAGTCCCGGGACAGGGGGCATGGGGGGCTACACCTTC; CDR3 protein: CSASPGTGGMGGYTF
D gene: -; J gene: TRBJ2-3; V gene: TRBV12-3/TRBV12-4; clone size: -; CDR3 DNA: TGTGCCAGCAGTTTACTAGTCTTGACAGATACGCAGTATTTT; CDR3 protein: CASSLLVLTDTQYF
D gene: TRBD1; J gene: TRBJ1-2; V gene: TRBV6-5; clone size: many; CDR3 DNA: TGTGCCAGCAGTTACGCTTTACAGGGGGACTATGGCTACACCTTC; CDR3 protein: CASSYALQGDYGYTF
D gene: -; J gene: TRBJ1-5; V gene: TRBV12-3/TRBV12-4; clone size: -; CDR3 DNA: TGTGCCAGCAGTGTTACAGGGACGGGACAGCCCCAGCATTTT; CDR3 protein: CASSVTGTGQPQHF
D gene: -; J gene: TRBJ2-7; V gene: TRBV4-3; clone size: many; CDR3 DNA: TGCGCCAGCAGCCTAGTAGCAGAGGCGGTCGAGCAGTACTTC; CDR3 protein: CASSLVAEAVEQYF
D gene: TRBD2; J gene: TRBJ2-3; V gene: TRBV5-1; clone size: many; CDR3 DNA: TGCGCCAGCAGCTTGGAGACTAGCGGGGGGGCCGCTGCAGATACGCAGTATTTT; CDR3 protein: CASSLETSGGAAADTQYF
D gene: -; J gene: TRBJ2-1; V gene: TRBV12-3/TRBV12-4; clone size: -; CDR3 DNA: TGTGCCAGCCAGCAGTTTCCCGACAGGAATGAGCAGTTCTTC; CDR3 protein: CASQQFPDRNEQFF
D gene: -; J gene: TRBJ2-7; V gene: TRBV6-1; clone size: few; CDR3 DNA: TGTGCCAGCAGGGTCCTATACGAGCAGTACTTC; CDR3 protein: CASRVLYEQYF
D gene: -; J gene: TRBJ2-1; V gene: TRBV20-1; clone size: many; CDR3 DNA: TGCAGTGCTAGAGTCGGGCCACAACCCTACAATGAGCAGTTCTTC; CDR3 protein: CSARVGPQPYNEQFF
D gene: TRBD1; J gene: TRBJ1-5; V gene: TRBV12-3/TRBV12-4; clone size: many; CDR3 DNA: TGTGCCAGCAGTTTCGACAGGGTTGCCCAGCATTTT; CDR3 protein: CASSFDRVAQHF
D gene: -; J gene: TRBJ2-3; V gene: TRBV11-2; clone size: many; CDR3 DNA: TGTGCCAGCACCAAATTCCAGGGGTACGCAGATACGCAGTATTTT; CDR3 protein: CASTKFQGYADTQYF
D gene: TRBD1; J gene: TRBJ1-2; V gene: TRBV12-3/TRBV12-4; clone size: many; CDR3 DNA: TGTGCCAGCAGTACGGGACAGGGGCTTGGCTACACCTTC; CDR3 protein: CASSTGQGLGYTF
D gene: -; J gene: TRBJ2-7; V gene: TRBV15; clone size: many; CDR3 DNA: TGTGCCACCAGCGGTTTTTACGTCAGGGTTGCCGAGCAGTACTTC; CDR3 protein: CATSGFYVRVAEQYF
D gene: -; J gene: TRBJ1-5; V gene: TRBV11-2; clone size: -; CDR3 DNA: TGTGCCAGCAGCTTTGACCTCGGGCCCCAGCATTTT; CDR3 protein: CASSFDLGPQHF
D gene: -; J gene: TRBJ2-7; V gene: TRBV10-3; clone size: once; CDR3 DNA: TGTGCCATCGCCCGGACTACAGATCCGGCCTACGAGCAGTACTTC; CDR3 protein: CAIARTTDPAYEQYF
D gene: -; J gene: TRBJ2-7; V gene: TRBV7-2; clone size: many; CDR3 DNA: TGTGCCAGCAGCTACGGACCTACAGGCTACGAGCAGTACTTC; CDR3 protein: CASSYGPTGYEQYF
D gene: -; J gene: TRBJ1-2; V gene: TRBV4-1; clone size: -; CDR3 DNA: TGCGCCAGCAGCCAAGAAACCTATGGCTACACCTTC; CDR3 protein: CASSQETYGYTF
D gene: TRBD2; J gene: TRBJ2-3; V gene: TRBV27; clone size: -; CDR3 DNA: TGTGCCAGCAGTTTCGGACTAGCGGGGGGTACGCAGTATTTT; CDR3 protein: CASSFGLAGGTQYF
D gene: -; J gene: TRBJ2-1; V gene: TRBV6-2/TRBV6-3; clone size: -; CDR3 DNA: TGTGCCGTTTCCGGCGACACAAATGAGCAGTTCTTC; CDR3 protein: CAVSGDTNEQFF
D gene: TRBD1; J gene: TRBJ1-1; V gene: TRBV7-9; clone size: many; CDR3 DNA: TGTGCCAGCAGCCCGACAGGGCCCAGCACTGAAGCTTTCTTT; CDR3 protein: CASSPTGPSTEAFF
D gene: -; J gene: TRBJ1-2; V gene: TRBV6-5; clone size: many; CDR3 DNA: TGTGCCAGCATCCCGTCCCGGGGGAGGTGGCTGGGTGGCTACACCTTC; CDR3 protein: CASIPSRGRWLGGYTF
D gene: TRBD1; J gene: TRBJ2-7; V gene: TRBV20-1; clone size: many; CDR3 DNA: TGCAGTGCTAGCGGACAGGGGGGTAGGTACGAGCAGTACTTC; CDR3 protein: CSASGQGGRYEQYF
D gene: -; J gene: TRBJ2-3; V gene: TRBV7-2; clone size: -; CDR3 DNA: TGTGCCAGCAGCGTCTACACTAGCACAGATACGCAGTATTTT; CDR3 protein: CASSVYTSTDTQYF
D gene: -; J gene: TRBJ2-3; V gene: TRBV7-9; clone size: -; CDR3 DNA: TGTGCCAGCAGCTTAGCGCGACGCCTGAGCACAGATACGCAGTATTTT; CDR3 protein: CASSLARRLSTDTQYF
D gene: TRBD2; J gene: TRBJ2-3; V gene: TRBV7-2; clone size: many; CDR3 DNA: TGTGCCAGCATCCCAGGGAGGGCTGTCACAGATACGCAGTATTTT; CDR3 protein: CASIPGRAVTDTQYF
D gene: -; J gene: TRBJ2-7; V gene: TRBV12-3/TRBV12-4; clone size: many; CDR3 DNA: TGTGCCAGCACACTTGGCCCACGGGGCCTAAACTACGAGCAGTACTTC; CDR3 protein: CASTLGPRGLNYEQYF
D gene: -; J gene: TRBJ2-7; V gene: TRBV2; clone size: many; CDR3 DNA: TGTGCCAGCAGTGAAGAGGCAGACAGGATCTACGAGCAGTACTTC; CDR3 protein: CASSEEADRIYEQYF
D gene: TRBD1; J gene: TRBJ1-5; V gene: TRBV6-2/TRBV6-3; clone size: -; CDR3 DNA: TGTGCCAGCAGCTCCCCCGGGACAGTGGGTACAGTGGGCAATCAGCCCCAGCATTTT; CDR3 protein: CASSSPGTVGTVGNQPQHF
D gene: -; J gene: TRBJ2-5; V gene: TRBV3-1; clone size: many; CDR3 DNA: TGTGCCAGCGGCAGCGGTCTCGAGACCCAGTACTTC; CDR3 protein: CASGSGLETQYF
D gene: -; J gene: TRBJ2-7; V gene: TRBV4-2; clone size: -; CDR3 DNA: TGTGCCAGCAGCAACGGACCGGGGACACCCTACGAGCAGTACTTC; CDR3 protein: CASSNGPGTPYEQYF
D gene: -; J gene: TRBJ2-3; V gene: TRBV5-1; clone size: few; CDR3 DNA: TGCGCCAGCAGCTTTGCCACAGATACGCAGTATTTT; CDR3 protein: CASSFATDTQYF
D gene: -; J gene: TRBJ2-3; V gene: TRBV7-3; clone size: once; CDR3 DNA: TGTGCCAGCGGCCTTCTGGGAGGGGGAAGCACAGATACGCAGTATTTT; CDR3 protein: CASGLLGGGSTDTQYF
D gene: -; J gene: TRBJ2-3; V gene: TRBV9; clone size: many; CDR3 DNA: TGTGCCAGCAGCGTAGAGGGGGTTAGCACAGATACGCAGTATTTT; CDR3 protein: CASSVEGVSTDTQYF
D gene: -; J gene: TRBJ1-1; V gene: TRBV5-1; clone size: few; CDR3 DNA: TGCGCCAGCAGCTTCTTAGTGCGGGGAGGTACCAAGGGAACTGAAGCTTTCTTT; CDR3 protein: CASSFLVRGGTKGTEAFF